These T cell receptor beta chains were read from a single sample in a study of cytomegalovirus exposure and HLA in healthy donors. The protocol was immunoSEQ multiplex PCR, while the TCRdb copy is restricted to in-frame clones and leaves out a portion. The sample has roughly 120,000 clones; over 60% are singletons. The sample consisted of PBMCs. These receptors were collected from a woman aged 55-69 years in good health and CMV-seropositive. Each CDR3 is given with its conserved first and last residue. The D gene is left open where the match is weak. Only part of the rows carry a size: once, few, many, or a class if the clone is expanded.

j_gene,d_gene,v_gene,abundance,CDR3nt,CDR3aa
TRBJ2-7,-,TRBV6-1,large,TGTGCCAGCAGTGAAGCAGGTACGGCTAGCGAGCAGTACTTC,CASSEAGTASEQYF
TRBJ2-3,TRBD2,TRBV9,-,TGTGCCAGCAGCGTAGAGGGACTAGCGGGAAGGGGAGATACGCAGTATTTT,CASSVEGLAGRGDTQYF
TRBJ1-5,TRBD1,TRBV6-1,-,TGTGCCAGCATCCCCACCACAGGGGAGCCCCAGCATTTT,CASIPTTGEPQHF
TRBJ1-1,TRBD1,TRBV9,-,TGTGCCAGCAGCGTAACAGGGGTCGACGCTTTCTTT,CASSVTGVDAFF
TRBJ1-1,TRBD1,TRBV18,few,TGTGCCAGCTCACCTGAGGACAGGGGATCCAGCACTGAAGCTTTCTTT,CASSPEDRGSSTEAFF
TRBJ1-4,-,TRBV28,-,TGTGCCAGCAGGCTCCTAGAAAAACTGTTTTTT,CASRLLEKLFF
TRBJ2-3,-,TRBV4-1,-,TGCGCCAGCAGCCAAGATGAAGCCGGGAGTCGGGACACAGATACGCAGTATTTT,CASSQDEAGSRDTDTQYF
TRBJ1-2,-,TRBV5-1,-,TGCGCCAGCCACACAGGGAACTATGGCTACACCTTC,CASHTGNYGYTF
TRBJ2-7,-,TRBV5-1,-,TGCGCCAGCAGCTTGTTGGGCGGGTCAGGGGCGTACGAGCAGTACTTC,CASSLLGGSGAYEQYF
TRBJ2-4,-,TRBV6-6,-,TGTGCCACTCACCTCAGGGTTTCAAACATTCAGTACTTC,CATHLRVSNIQYF
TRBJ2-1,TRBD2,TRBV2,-,TGTGCCAGCAGTGAAGCGGGGACTAGCGGGAGGGCAGTCGATGAGCAGTTCTTC,CASSEAGTSGRAVDEQFF
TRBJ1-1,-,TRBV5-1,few,TGCGCCAGCAGCTTGTTAGGGGATTTCAACACTGAAGCTTTCTTT,CASSLLGDFNTEAFF
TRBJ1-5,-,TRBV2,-,TGTGCCAGCAGGGTGGGAGAAACGGGCAATCAGCCCCAGCATTTT,CASRVGETGNQPQHF
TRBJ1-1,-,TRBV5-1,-,TGCGCCAGCAGCTACCGCGCAGGGTTTACTGAAGCTTTCTTT,CASSYRAGFTEAFF